This TCR beta chain was sequenced during a study of blood T cell repertoires in COVID-19. The overall study: Both acute and convalescent COVID-19 samples were obtained from the United States, Italy and Spain. Sample material is recorded as cDNA or gDNA derived from T cells, B-cell-depleted T cells, or PBMCs.

In the authors' methods: Amplifying reference gene primers gave estimates of nucleated cell counts. TCRdb's copy holds only in-frame clones and misses some; the assay was immunoSEQ multiplex PCR. The DNA was the basis for D and trimming; V, J and clone size are from that table. The sample yields some 190,000 clones, around 84% seen once. Germline V gene lookup returns CDR1 MDHEN and CDR2 SYDVKM. Trimming left V 3 bases short and J 9 bases short, with 11 bases between. The CDR3 sequence is 13 residues long. The source material was peripheral blood. V usage is TRBV28 and J usage is TRBJ2-2; unclear D gene. This clonotype was sampled from a woman older than 75 with acute or convalescent COVID-19. CDR3 sequence reads: CASSLFMSRELFF. The DNA of the CDR3 is TGTGCCAGCAGTTTGTTTATGAGCCGGGAGCTGTTTTTT.